The rows below give T cell receptor beta chains drawn from one sample of a study of blood T cell repertoires in COVID-19. Sequencing used immunoSEQ multiplex PCR; TCRdb keeps in-frame clones, though not all of them. Of around 180,000 clones listed, about 74% are singletons. The sequencing sample was made of peripheral blood. Receptors originate from a woman of 80 years or more with acute or convalescent COVID-19. Both conserved end residues are part of each CDR3.

TRBJ2-7 | TRBV28 | CASGLGSYEQYF
TRBJ1-6 | TRBV6-5 | CASSPQGEGSPLHF
TRBJ1-5 | TRBV6-6 | CASHADSNQPQHF
TRBJ2-5 | TRBV19 | CASHPGGGETQYF
TRBJ1-3 | TRBV4-3 | CASSQGGRAYPGNTIYF
TRBJ1-2 | TRBV27 | CASSLSIQNYGYTF
TRBJ2-1 | TRBV29-1 | CSAGQGASYNEQFF
TRBJ1-2 | TRBV3-1/TRBV3-2 | CASSQDTGIYGYTF
TRBJ1-5 | TRBV19 | CASSSQRGSNQPQHF
TRBJ2-1 | TRBV7-9 | CASSNSPANEQFF
TRBJ1-5 | TRBV6-6 | CASSPYSGTGAGSNQPQHF
TRBJ2-3 | TRBV19 | CASTSGRGADTQYF
TRBJ1-5 | TRBV5-8 | CASSLSVSSNQPQHF
TRBJ2-7 | TRBV5-1 | CASSHREQGIYEQYF